This entry lists 16 T cell receptor beta chains sequenced from one sample in a study of cytomegalovirus exposure and HLA in healthy donors. Primers for the PCR totalled 60 Vbeta and 13 Jbeta. Produced via immunoSEQ multiplex PCR; TCRdb's table is partial and in-frame only. The table shows around 150,000 clones, with 75% to 85% occurring only once. The sequenced sample was PBMCs. These receptors all stem from a human donor in good health.

V is TRBV11-2 and J is TRBJ2-7, with 7 positions matching TRBD2. The germline gives CDR1 SGHAT, CDR2 FQNNGV. The V and J ends lost 5 bases and 5 bases, in that order; junction bases with no gene match: 9. The CDR3 spans 14 residues. CDR3 sequence (DNA): TGTGCCAGCAGCCCGAACCCAGCGGGGCACGAGCAGTACTTC. It specifies CASSPNPAGHEQYF.

V is TRBV19 and J is TRBJ1-2; 7 nucleotides line up with TRBD1. V was clipped by 6 bases and J by 5 bases; unmatched bases: 15. The CDR3 consists of 16 residues. Per the germline V gene, CDR1 is LNHDA and CDR2 is SQIVND (reference sequence). The CDR3 coding sequence is TGTGCCAGTAGCCAAAGATGGACAGGATTTTTATATGGCTACACCTTC. It is translated as CASSQRWTGFLYGYTF. The variable domain in full, with the rest retrieved from reference TRBV19 and TRBJ1-2, is DGGITQSPKYLFRKEGQNVTLSCEQNLNHDAMYWYRQDPGQGLRLIYYSQIVNDFQKGDIAEGYSVSREKKESFPLTVTSAQKNPTAFYLCASSQRWTGFLYGYTFGSGTRLTVV.

The rearrangement joins TRBV28 to TRBJ1-2, with 8 bases matching TRBD1. The V gene end was trimmed by 6 bases and the J gene end by 5 bases; junction bases not matched to a gene: 8. The CDR3 contains 14 residues. Germline assignment: CDR1 MDHEN and CDR2 SYDVKM. The CDR3 DNA sequence: TGTGCCAGCAGCCCTGGGACAGGACTATATGGCTACACCTTC. This sequence encodes CASSPGTGLYGYTF.

The chain links TRBV19 to TRBJ1-5; D is possibly TRBD1 (6 bases). Germline V gene data show CDR1 as LNHDA and CDR2 as SQIVND (reference sequence). The CDR3 spans 20 residues. Trimming took off 5 bases at V and 4 bases at J, with 30 bases between the two ends. CDR3 coding DNA: TGTGCCAGTAGTTTCCCCGGGACAATCTCGAGTGGGTGGAAAAATCAGCCCCAGCATTTT. It encodes CASSFPGTISSGWKNQPQHF.

The chain recombines TRBV4-3 with TRBJ1-5; D perhaps matches TRBD1 (6 bases). There are 19 residues in the CDR3. V lost 0 bases and J 0 bases, leaving 18 bases between the germline ends. Germline V gene data show CDR1 as LGHNA and CDR2 as YSLEER. CDR3 in amino acids: CASSQDLYRATSSNQPQHF. The CDR3 bases are TGCGCCAGCAGCCAAGATCTGTACAGGGCCACTAGTAGCAATCAGCCCCAGCATTTT.

The chain carries TRBV5-6 and TRBJ1-3; D ambiguous. This CDR3 contains 15 residues. V was pared by 4 bases and J by 2 bases, with 13 bases between. Per the germline V gene, CDR1 is SGHDT and CDR2 is YYEEEE. CDR3 coding DNA: TGTGCCAGCAGCCCGGGGAAGGAAACTGGAAACACCATATATTTT. Protein product: CASSPGKETGNTIYF.

V usage is TRBV5-1 and J usage is TRBJ2-5, with D possibly TRBD2 on 6 matching bases. The V and J ends lost 2 bases and 9 bases respectively, with 26 bases between them. The CDR3 sequence is 17 residues long. The germline V gene encodes CDR1 SGHRS and CDR2 YFSETQ. The CDR3 protein is CASSFIRGGTPAGAQYF. The CDR3 DNA is TGCGCCAGCAGCTTTATTCGGGGCGGGACTCCGGCCGGGGCCCAGTACTTC.

The chain has TRBV2 and TRBJ1-5; tentatively, D is TRBD1 (6 bases). CDR1 and CDR2 from the germline V gene are SNHLY and FYNNEI. Trimming pared 2 bases from V and 4 bases from J, leaving 12 bases between. The CDR3 has 15 amino acids. CDR3 protein: CASSERTAPNQPQHF. In DNA, the CDR3 is TGTGCCAGCAGTGAAAGGACAGCCCCTAATCAGCCCCAGCATTTT.

Here the CDR3 DNA reads TGTGCCAGCAGCTTGGGGACCGGGACCAGGGGGCGAACTGAAGCTTTCTTT. Translation: CASSLGTGTRGRTEAFF. The chain carries TRBV11-3 and TRBJ1-1; TRBD1 matches at 8 bases. The CDR3 covers 17 residues. CDR1 and CDR2 from the germline V gene are SGHNT and YENEEA. Losses at the gene ends were 3 bases for V and 5 bases for J; bases not matched to a gene: 14. The whole variable domain, remainder taken from reference TRBV11-3 and TRBJ1-1, is EAGVVQSPRYKIIEKKQPVAFWCNPISGHNTLYWYLQNLGQGPELLIRYENEEAVDDSQLPKDRFSAERLKGVDSTLKIQPAELGDSAVYLCASSLGTGTRGRTEAFFGQGTRLTVV.

This chain connects TRBV30 to TRBJ2-6; weak D call: TRBD2 (5 bases). V lost 0 bases to trimming and J lost 1 base, with 7 bases between them. The germline gives CDR1 GTSNPN, CDR2 SVGIG (reference sequence). CDR3 length equals 15 residues. The CDR3 DNA sequence: TGTGCCTGGAGTGTACTAGGATCTGGGGCCAACGTCCTGACTTTC. Its protein is CAWSVLGSGANVLTF.

The V call is TRBV20-1, the J call TRBJ2-5; D call uncertain. CDR1 and CDR2 from the germline V gene are DFQATT and SNEGSKA (reference sequence). V lost 6 bases and J lost 5, with 10 bases in between. The CDR3 spans 11 residues. The CDR3 spells CSAPLRETQYF. The CDR3 DNA follows: TGCAGTGCCCCCCTGCGGGAGACCCAGTACTTC.

This rearrangement joins TRBV30 to TRBJ1-1; 8 bases match TRBD1. The germline V gene encodes CDR1 GTSNPN and CDR2 SVGIG (reference sequence). V dropped 4 bases and J dropped 3; count of bases not matched to a gene: 7. The CDR3 loop spans 14 amino acids. CDR3 sequence: CAWTQGAGDTEAFF. DNA for the CDR3: TGTGCCTGGACCCAGGGGGCAGGGGACACTGAAGCTTTCTTT.

V and J are TRBV7-9 and TRBJ2-1; 14 bases match TRBD2. The CDR3 covers 17 residues. The germline CDR1 and CDR2 sequences are SEHNR and FQNEAQ (reference sequence). J was trimmed by 9 bases and V by 2 bases; bases with no gene match: 9. CDR3 residues: CASSLTRLAGGAGEQFF. Here the CDR3 DNA reads TGTGCCAGCAGCTTAACCCGACTAGCGGGGGGGGCTGGTGAGCAGTTCTTC.

The rearrangement links TRBV5-1 to TRBJ1-1, with 9 bases fitting TRBD1. V lost 0 bases to trimming and J lost 8 bases; unmatched junction nucleotides: 5. This CDR3 is built from 14 residues. CDR1 is SGHRS, CDR2 YFSETQ, per germline. The CDR3 loop reads CASSLVGQGKEAFF. In DNA form, the CDR3 reads TGCGCCAGCAGCTTGGTAGGACAGGGGAAGGAAGCTTTCTTT.

This clone was observed a single time. This rearrangement joins TRBV2 to TRBJ2-2; TRBD2 matches 7 bases. The CDR3 runs to 13 residues. J gave up 6 bases and V 9 bases, and 7 bases lay outside the gene matches. Germline CDR1 reads SNHLY; CDR2 reads FYNNEI. CDR3 in amino acids: CASKTGGSGELFF. In DNA, the CDR3 is TGTGCCAGTAAAACCGGGGGGTCCGGGGAGCTGTTTTTT.

The chain is built from TRBV29-1 and TRBJ2-1; D gene unclear. The CDR3 totals 15 residues. Trimming pared 6 bases from V and 2 bases from J, leaving 17 bases between. Looked up from germline, CDR1 is SQVTM and CDR2 is ANQGSEA. CDR3 bases: TGCAGCGTCCCCGCTCTAACAGTAACCTACAATGAGCAGTTCTTC. This encodes CSVPALTVTYNEQFF.